The 32 T cell receptor beta chains below all came from one sample that was sequenced in a study of T cell responses to AZD1222 COVID-19 vaccine. TCRdb's copy holds only in-frame clones and misses some; the assay was immunoSEQ multiplex PCR. This table has under 150,000 clones, about nine tenths appearing once. The material sequenced was peripheral blood, taken 28 days after the second AZD1222 dose. The receptors were gathered from an adult who received the AZD1222 COVID-19 vaccine.

The J gene is TRBJ2-5, the V gene TRBV28, with D possibly matching TRBD1 (6 bases). Germline V CDR1 and CDR2: MDHEN, SYDVKM. CDR3 length: 12 residues. Trimming cost V 7 bases and J 4 bases, with 10 bases left between them. The CDR3 here is CASNVQGETQYF. The CDR3 DNA reads as TGTGCCAGCAACGTACAGGGAGAGACCCAGTACTTC.

The chain recombines TRBV9 with TRBJ1-2, with 9 nucleotides matching TRBD1. The CDR3 runs 15 residues. V shed 0 bases and J 8 bases; nucleotides not matched to a gene: 8. Germline V gene data show CDR1 as SGDLS and CDR2 as YYNGEE. The CDR3 spells CASSVAGGQGNGYTF. CDR3 bases: TGTGCCAGCAGCGTAGCTGGGGGACAGGGTAACGGCTACACCTTC.

For this clone: The sample has other DNA sequences that encode this CDR3 too. This chain links TRBV6-2 or TRBV6-3 with TRBJ1-1; D not certain. Trimming removed 0 bases at V and 1 base at J, with 3 bases between. Germline CDR1 and CDR2: MNHEY and SVGEGT. CDR3 length: 13 amino acids. In DNA form, the CDR3 reads TGTGCCAGCAGTTACTCGAGGAACACTGAAGCTTTCTTT. This gives the protein CASSYSRNTEAFF.

Only a few counts were recorded for this clone. The CDR3 coding sequence is TGTGCCAGCAGCCTGACAGGCGGGGTTAATGAAAAACTGTTTTTT. Encoded protein: CASSLTGGVNEKLFF. This chain connects TRBV5-6 to TRBJ1-4; a possible D gene is TRBD1 (6 bases). Trimming left V 4 bases short and J 4 bases short, with 14 bases between. The CDR3 is 15 amino acids. Germline CDR1 and CDR2: SGHDT and YYEEEE.

The chain uses TRBV7-9 and TRBJ2-7, with TRBD1 identical over 7 bases. The CDR3 runs 14 residues. Germline values: CDR1 SEHNR, CDR2 FQNEAQ (reference sequence). Losses at the gene ends were 3 bases for V and 3 bases for J; bases not matched to a gene: 5. The CDR3: CASSFWTGDYEQYF. CDR3 sequence (DNA): TGTGCCAGCAGCTTCTGGACAGGAGACTACGAGCAGTACTTC.

In this sample, this clone turned up once. The V and J genes are TRBV4-2 and TRBJ1-3; no definite D call. Germline V gives CDR1 LGHNA, CDR2 YNFKEQ. The CDR3 runs 14 residues. Trimming stripped 4 bases from V and 0 bases from J, with 7 bases between. The CDR3 loop reads CASSPPNSGNTIYF. Written as DNA, the CDR3 is TGTGCCAGCAGCCCACCTAACTCTGGAAACACCATATATTTT.

The chain links TRBV11-2 to TRBJ2-2; D may be TRBD1 (6 bases). This CDR3 is 15 amino acids long. The germline V gene encodes CDR1 SGHAT and CDR2 FQNNGV. The germline V and J ends were trimmed by 0 bases and 7 bases, with 12 bases remaining between them. CDR3 DNA sequence: TGTGCCAGCAGCTTAGATCCAGGGGCGGTCGGGGAGCTGTTTTTT. Residues: CASSLDPGAVGELFF. Using reference TRBV11-2 and TRBJ2-2 for the parts outside the CDR3, the full variable domain is EAGVAQSPRYKIIEKRQSVAFWCNPISGHATLYWYQQILGQGPKLLIQFQNNGVVDDSQLPKDRFSAERLKGVDSTLKIQPAKLEDSAVYLCASSLDPGAVGELFFGEGSRLTVL.

CDR3 residues: CASSVRLAGYNEQFF. CDR3 coding DNA: TGTGCCAGCAGCGTCAGACTAGCAGGTTACAATGAGCAGTTCTTC. The V and J genes are TRBV3-1 (or the pseudogene TRBV3-2) and TRBJ2-1; TRBD2 matches at 7 bases. Germline assignment: CDR1 LGHDT and CDR2 YNNKEL (reference sequence). CDR3 length equals 15 residues. Germline trimming cut 5 bases from V and 4 bases from J; bases unmatched to any gene: 8.

The chain couples TRBV24-1 to TRBJ2-3; unclear D gene. Germline loops: CDR1 KGHDR, CDR2 SFDVKD. The V gene lost 5 bases and the J gene lost 3 bases, with 8 bases spanning the gap. The length of the CDR3 is 13 residues. CDR3 loop: CATSADGTDTQYF. CDR3 nucleotides: TGTGCCACCAGTGCCGACGGAACAGATACGCAGTATTTT.

The gene calls are TRBV7-9 and TRBJ1-1, with D perhaps TRBD1 (6 bases). Germline V lookup: CDR1 SEHNR, CDR2 FQNEAQ (reference sequence). The CDR3 length is 13 residues. V gave up 5 bases and J gave up 8 bases, with 15 bases separating them. As DNA, the CDR3 is TGTGCCAGCAGCCTTAGACAGGACGACGAAGCTTTCTTT. It translates to CASSLRQDDEAFF.

The chain has TRBV24-1 and TRBJ1-5; D unresolved. Germline-derived CDR1 and CDR2 are KGHDR and SFDVKD. This CDR3 comprises 12 residues. V was trimmed by 5 bases and J by 1 base, leaving 2 bases between them. CDR3 DNA: TGTGCCACCAGTGGAAGCAATCAGCCCCAGCATTTT. Its translation is CATSGSNQPQHF.

This chain uses TRBV6-1 with TRBJ1-2, with D tentatively TRBD1 (5 bases). The V gene's germline CDR1 is MNHNS and CDR2 SASEGT. Trimming left V 3 bases short and J 0 bases short, with 8 bases between. The CDR3 extends over 14 amino acids. The CDR3, as DNA: TGTGCCAGCAGTGAGGGGGTTTCTAACTATGGCTACACCTTC. Encoded protein: CASSEGVSNYGYTF.

The chain recombines TRBV5-1 with TRBJ1-1, with D possibly matching TRBD1 (5 bases). Germline loops: CDR1 SGHRS, CDR2 YFSETQ. There are 14 residues in the CDR3. V lost 2 bases and J 1 base, leaving 9 bases between the germline ends. CDR3 nucleotides: TGCGCCAGCAGCTTTTCGGGGGAGAACACTGAAGCTTTCTTT. Translation: CASSFSGENTEAFF.

This chain uses TRBV12-3 or TRBV12-4 with TRBJ2-1, with D tentatively TRBD2 (6 bases). Trimming took off 8 bases at V and 3 bases at J, with 11 bases between the two ends. The CDR3 is made up of 13 amino acids. In DNA, the CDR3 is TGTGCCAGCCGACTAGGGCGCTACAATGAGCAGTTCTTC. Translated: CASRLGRYNEQFF.

The rearrangement links TRBV10-3 to TRBJ2-3, with 9 bases lining up with TRBD1. CDR1 and CDR2 from the germline V gene are ENHRY and SYGVKD. CDR3 length: 16 residues. The J segment lost 0 bases and the V segment lost 6 bases, leaving 7 bases of the junction unmatched. The CDR3 protein is CAISPGTGFSTDTQYF. CDR3 nucleotides: TGTGCCATCAGCCCCGGGACAGGGTTCAGCACAGATACGCAGTATTTT.

This chain connects TRBV5-1 to TRBJ1-6; D may be TRBD1 (6 bases). Germline-derived CDR1 and CDR2 are SGHRS and YFSETQ. The CDR3 extends over 14 amino acids. V dropped 4 bases and J dropped 7 bases, with 12 bases sitting between them. CDR3 sequence reads: CASSVDSSNSPLHF. The CDR3 nucleotides are TGCGCCAGCAGCGTGGACAGTAGCAATTCACCCCTCCACTTT.

The V gene is TRBV14, the J gene TRBJ2-2, with 8 bases matching TRBD1. CDR1 SGHDN and CDR2 FVKESK come from the germline V gene. The CDR3 is made up of 17 amino acids. J was trimmed by 1 base and V by 1 base; bases with no gene match: 5. In DNA form, the CDR3 reads TGTGCCAGCAGCCAAGTGGACAGGGCCCTGAACACCGGGGAGCTGTTTTTT. Its protein is CASSQVDRALNTGELFF.

The chain links TRBV5-6 to TRBJ2-1; perhaps TRBD2 as D (6 bases). Between the trimmed V and J ends, which lost 0 bases and 9 bases, there was a span of 13 bases. CDR3 length equals 14 residues. Germline CDR1 and CDR2: SGHDT and YYEEEE. DNA of the CDR3: TGTGCCAGCAGCTTGGATGCGGGAAAGGGTGAGCAGTTCTTC. Encoded protein: CASSLDAGKGEQFF.

CDR3 sequence: CATGTPVSGNTIYF. The CDR3, as DNA: TGTGCCACCGGGACACCTGTCTCTGGAAACACCATATATTTT. The chain carries TRBV6-1 and TRBJ1-3; D might be TRBD1 (6 bases). The CDR3 is 14 residues long. In germline, CDR1 is MNHNS, CDR2 SASEGT. Trimming took off 10 bases at V and 0 bases at J, with 13 bases between the two ends.

The chain combines TRBV19 with TRBJ2-6; no clear D gene. Trimming removed 11 bases at V and 0 bases at J, with 8 bases between. Per germline, CDR1 LNHDA and CDR2 SQIVND (reference sequence). The CDR3 length is 13 residues. CDR3 in DNA: TGTGCCGGGCAAAGCTCTGGGGCCAACGTCCTGACTTTC. Translating it yields CAGQSSGANVLTF.

CDR3 sequence (DNA): TGTGCCAGCAGCCAAGTTCAGGGGGCCACAAACTATGGCTACACCTTC. Amino acid sequence: CASSQVQGATNYGYTF. This rearrangement joins TRBV14 to TRBJ1-2; 8 bases agree with TRBD1. Per the germline V gene, CDR1 is SGHDN and CDR2 is FVKESK. The length of the CDR3 is 16 residues. The junction had 6 bases not matched to a gene; V was cut back by 1 base and J by 2 bases.

This chain connects TRBV5-1 to TRBJ1-3, with TRBD1 matching over 7 bases. Germline assignment: CDR1 SGHRS and CDR2 YFSETQ. Trimming removed 5 bases from V and 2 bases from J; junction bases left unmatched: 4. There are 14 residues in the CDR3. The CDR3 is CASRPTGTGNTIYF. CDR3 DNA sequence: TGCGCCAGCAGACCGACAGGGACTGGAAACACCATATATTTT.

The rearrangement uses TRBV19 and TRBJ2-1; D ambiguous. The CDR3 is made up of 13 amino acids. The ends were cut back, 0 bases at V and 14 bases at J, with 14 bases in the middle. Germline V gives CDR1 LNHDA, CDR2 SQIVND (reference sequence). CDR3 nucleotides: TGTGCCAGTAGTATAGATGGAGTTGGGGTCAAGTTCTTC. This translates into CASSIDGVGVKFF. Drawing the rest from reference TRBV19 and TRBJ2-1, the complete variable domain is DGGITQSPKYLFRKEGQNVTLSCEQNLNHDAMYWYRQDPGQGLRLIYYSQIVNDFQKGDIAEGYSVSREKKESFPLTVTSAQKNPTAFYLCASSIDGVGVKFFGPGTRLTVL.

This chain uses TRBV7-8 with TRBJ1-6, with D possibly being TRBD1 (5 bases). The germline V gene has CDR1 SGHVS and CDR2 FQNEAQ. There are 14 residues in the CDR3. Trimming shortened V by 1 base and J by 6 bases, and 7 bases separated the two germline ends. The CDR3 DNA reads as TGTGCCAGCAGCTTAGTGGGACTTAATTCACCCCTCCACTTT. It translates to CASSLVGLNSPLHF.

J is TRBJ1-5 and V is TRBV6-5; D is unclear. Between the trimmed V and J ends, which lost 0 bases and 1 base, there was a span of 7 bases. The CDR3 consists of 15 residues. CDR1 MNHEY and CDR2 SVGAGI come from the germline V gene. The CDR3 protein is CASSYSKESNQPQHF. As DNA, the CDR3 is TGTGCCAGCAGTTACTCGAAGGAGAGCAATCAGCCCCAGCATTTT.

J is TRBJ2-7 and V is TRBV6-1, with TRBD2 identical over 14 bases. Germline trimming cut 4 bases from V and 0 bases from J; bases unmatched to any gene: 2. The germline V gene has CDR1 MNHNS and CDR2 SASEGT. This CDR3 contains 16 residues. CDR3 loop: CASSVGTSGGSYEQYF. Here the CDR3 DNA reads TGTGCCAGCAGTGTCGGGACTAGCGGGGGCTCCTACGAGCAGTACTTC.

Only one count was recorded for this clone. The rearrangement uses TRBV4-2 and TRBJ2-2, with TRBD2 matching 9 bases. Germline assignment: CDR1 LGHNA and CDR2 YNFKEQ. CDR3 size: 16 residues. J was trimmed by 7 bases and V by 1 base; bases with no gene match: 7. The CDR3 here is CASSQGSSGDIGELFF. The CDR3 nucleotides read TGTGCCAGCAGCCAAGGGTCTAGCGGGGATATCGGGGAGCTGTTTTTT.

This clone was seen a handful of times. The chain is built from TRBV7-9 and TRBJ2-5; 11 bases align to TRBD1. After removal of 5 bases from V and 0 bases from J, the junction contained 5 bases not matched to a gene. CDR3 length: 16 amino acids. CDR1 SEHNR and CDR2 FQNEAQ come from the germline V gene (reference sequence). Here the CDR3 reads CASSNRDRGYQETQYF. The CDR3 nucleotides are TGTGCCAGCAGCAACCGGGACAGGGGGTACCAAGAGACCCAGTACTTC.

This chain connects TRBV5-1 to TRBJ1-5, with a possible D match to TRBD1 (5 bases). The CDR3 extends over 15 amino acids. CDR1 and CDR2 from the germline V gene are SGHRS and YFSETQ. V lost 1 base and J 3 bases, leaving 11 bases between the germline ends. CDR3 region: CASSLIAGPNQPQHF. For the CDR3, the DNA is TGCGCCAGCAGCTTGATAGCAGGGCCCAATCAGCCCCAGCATTTT.

The rearrangement joins TRBV18 to TRBJ2-3; 8 bases line up with TRBD2. This CDR3 is 15 amino acids long. Trimming took 6 bases from V and 2 from J; bases not matched to a gene: 7. Germline-derived CDR1 and CDR2 are KGHSH and LQKENI. The CDR3 DNA follows: TGTGCCAGCTCTGAGGGTAGCGGGGACACAGATACGCAGTATTTT. This sequence encodes CASSEGSGDTDTQYF.

The chain carries TRBV4-1 and TRBJ2-7; 10 nucleotides agree with TRBD1. Looked up from germline, CDR1 is MGHRA and CDR2 is YSYEKL. The CDR3 is 14 residues long. The junction had 5 bases not matched to a gene; V was cut back by 3 bases and J by 6 bases. In DNA, the CDR3 is TGCGCCAGCAGCCACGGGACAGGGGCGGGCGAGCAGTACTTC. Its translation is CASSHGTGAGEQYF.

The J gene is TRBJ2-3, the V gene TRBV4-3, with 11 bases matching TRBD2. With V trimmed by 0 bases and J by 4 bases, 6 bases remained unmatched. CDR3 length: 17 residues. In germline, CDR1 is LGHNA, CDR2 YSLEER. The CDR3: CASSQDLAGGPSDTQYF. CDR3 bases: TGCGCCAGCAGCCAAGATTTAGCGGGGGGGCCATCAGATACGCAGTATTTT.